The 9 T cell receptor beta chains below all came from one sample that was sequenced in a study of cytomegalovirus exposure and HLA in healthy donors. PCR primers comprised 60 Vbeta and 13 Jbeta primers. Here immunoSEQ multiplex PCR was the method, and the copy in TCRdb shows in-frame clones only, minus some. The repertoire holds 80,000 to 100,000 clones, with about 81% as singletons. Sequenced: PBMCs. The receptor set was obtained from a man aged 18 to 30 in good health and CMV-seropositive.

About this clone: Other DNA sequences in this specimen translate into the identical CDR3. V gene TRBV30 combines with J gene TRBJ2-7; a possible D gene is TRBD1 (5 bases). In germline, CDR1 is GTSNPN, CDR2 SVGIG (reference sequence). This CDR3 comprises 11 residues. V was trimmed by 5 bases and J by 3 bases, leaving 8 bases between them. The chain's CDR3 is CAWGQGYEQYF. CDR3 DNA sequence: TGTGCCTGGGGGCAGGGCTACGAGCAGTACTTC.

This clone was counted a single time. One end of the junction is discordant with germline, which a read error may explain. Other DNA sequences in the sample encode the same CDR3. This chain links TRBV15 with TRBJ2-7; D call uncertain. The CDR3 contains 15 residues. Germline CDR1 LNHNV, CDR2 YYDKDF (reference sequence). The CDR3 DNA follows: TGTGCCACCAGTAGAGAAGCAGGCTCCTCCTACGAGCAGTACTTC. It translates to CATSREAGSSYEQYF.

The V gene is TRBV28, the J gene TRBJ2-3, with TRBD2 as a possible D gene (5 bases). Germline CDR1 is MDHEN and CDR2 is SYDVKM. The CDR3 length is 13 residues. Trimming removed 7 bases at V and 1 base at J, with 9 bases between. DNA for the CDR3: TGTGCCAGCAATAACGGGGGCACAGATACGCAGTATTTT. Translating it yields CASNNGGTDTQYF. The complete variable domain, with remaining parts taken from reference TRBV28 and TRBJ2-3, reads DVKVTQSSRYLVKRTGEKVFLECVQDMDHENMFWYRQDPGLGLRLIYFSYDVKMKEKGDIPEGYSVSREKKERFSLILESASTNQTSMYLCASNNGGTDTQYFGPGTRLTVL.

The chain is built from TRBV28 and TRBJ1-2; D gene uncertain. The ends were cut back, 7 bases at V and 1 base at J, with 13 bases in the middle. The CDR3 extends over 14 amino acids. Germline V CDR1 and CDR2: MDHEN, SYDVKM. The DNA of the CDR3 is TGTGCCAGCAAAACCCCGGGAGTTAACTATGGCTACACCTTC. Encoded protein: CASKTPGVNYGYTF.

This chain links TRBV10-3 with TRBJ2-7; 7 bases fit TRBD2. Germline V gives CDR1 ENHRY, CDR2 SYGVKD. The CDR3 has 12 residues. V was clipped by 8 bases and J by 4 bases; unmatched bases: 5. DNA for the CDR3: TGTGCCATCGGAAATAGCGGGTACGAGCAGTACTTC. Translated, it gives CAIGNSGYEQYF.

This chain connects TRBV7-9 to TRBJ2-5; D unclear. The DNA end is more similar to TRBJ2-7, so the J call may be wrong. Germline V gene sequence: CDR1 SEHNR, CDR2 FQNEAQ (reference sequence). This CDR3 has 13 amino acids. The CDR3, as DNA: TGTGCCAGCAGCTTAGTAGTGTCGAGCGAGCAGTACTTC. Residues: CASSLVVSSEQYF.

V usage is TRBV5-1 and J usage is TRBJ2-7, with D possibly TRBD1 on 6 matching bases. The CDR3 spans 13 residues. Trimming cost V 6 bases and J 0 bases, with 10 bases left between them. Germline V gene data show CDR1 as SGHRS and CDR2 as YFSETQ. CDR3 in DNA: TGCGCCAGCACGTGGGACAACTCCTACGAGCAGTACTTC. Amino acid sequence: CASTWDNSYEQYF.

V usage is TRBV6-5 and J usage is TRBJ2-1; D is unclear. Germline-derived CDR1 and CDR2 are MNHEY and SVGAGI. V lost 7 bases, J lost 6 bases, and 7 bases lay in between. This CDR3 region has 11 residues. CDR3 residues: CASTGLNEQFF. CDR3 nucleotides: TGTGCCAGCACTGGCCTCAATGAGCAGTTCTTC.

This chain joins TRBV6-1 and TRBJ2-7; 7 bases map to TRBD1. The germline CDR1 and CDR2 sequences are MNHNS and SASEGT. V was pared by 0 bases and J by 4 bases, with 6 bases of the junction left unmatched. The CDR3 totals 15 residues. The CDR3 reads CASSEATGSVYEQYF. Here the CDR3 DNA reads TGTGCCAGCAGTGAAGCGACAGGGAGCGTATACGAGCAGTACTTC.